The rows below give T cell receptor beta chains drawn from one sample of a study of cytomegalovirus exposure and HLA in healthy donors. Method: immunoSEQ multiplex PCR; TCRdb's copy keeps in-frame clones and lacks some. The table includes 120,000 to 150,000 clones, approximately 86% detected once. Sequenced input: PBMCs. Source of these receptors: a middle-aged woman in good health and CMV-seronegative. Both conserved end residues are part of each CDR3. A D gene is named only where the DNA matches it firmly. The size entry is marked missing in some rows and otherwise reads once, few, many or a size class.

D: TRBD2; J: TRBJ2-2; size: -; V: TRBV6-6; DNA: TGTGCCAGCACCGGGACTAGCGGGCTGAACACCGGGGAGCTGTTTTTT; CDR3: CASTGTSGLNTGELFF
D: -; J: TRBJ1-1; size: -; V: TRBV11-2; DNA: TGTGCCAGCAGCTATTATGGAGGGATCAACACTGAAGCTTTCTTT; CDR3: CASSYYGGINTEAFF
D: TRBD2; J: TRBJ2-5; size: -; V: TRBV13; DNA: TGTGCCAGCAGCCGCCTGCTAGCGGAGGACCAAGAGACCCAGTACTTC; CDR3: CASSRLLAEDQETQYF
D: TRBD2; J: TRBJ2-7; size: -; V: TRBV6-5; DNA: TGTGCCAGCAGTTACTCGAGCGGGAGTATCGGCGAGCAGTACTTC; CDR3: CASSYSSGSIGEQYF
D: -; J: TRBJ2-1; size: -; V: TRBV7-2; DNA: TGTGCCAGCAGTTCCGGACTCACCCTCTACAATGAGCAGTTCTTC; CDR3: CASSSGLTLYNEQFF
D: -; J: TRBJ2-3; size: -; V: TRBV6-4; DNA: TGTGCCAGCAGTGACTCTCCGGTCACAGATACGCAGTATTTT; CDR3: CASSDSPVTDTQYF
D: TRBD2; J: TRBJ2-1; size: -; V: TRBV11-3; DNA: TGTGCCAGCAGCTTAGAAGTTAGCGGGAGCAATGAGCAGTTCTTC; CDR3: CASSLEVSGSNEQFF
D: TRBD2; J: TRBJ2-7; size: -; V: TRBV7-3; DNA: TGTGCCAGCAGCCTTAGCGGGAGGTTTAACTACGAGCAGTACTTC; CDR3: CASSLSGRFNYEQYF
D: -; J: TRBJ2-1; size: -; V: TRBV11-3; DNA: TGTGCCAGCAGCCCAGGGCCTAGAGACGTATACAATGAGCAGTTCTTC; CDR3: CASSPGPRDVYNEQFF
D: TRBD1; J: TRBJ1-1; size: -; V: TRBV6-1; DNA: TGTGCCAGCATAGCAAGGACAGGGGGGTACACTGAAGCTTTCTTT; CDR3: CASIARTGGYTEAFF
D: TRBD1; J: TRBJ1-2; size: -; V: TRBV28; DNA: TGTGCCAGCAGTTTACCGGGACAGGGAAACTATGGCTACACCTTC; CDR3: CASSLPGQGNYGYTF
D: TRBD2; J: TRBJ2-5; size: -; V: TRBV7-8; DNA: TGTGCCAGCAGCCCTCTGGTGGCGGGAGTGTATGAGCAGTACTTC; CDR3: CASSPLVAGVYEQYF
D: TRBD1; J: TRBJ1-5; size: -; V: TRBV4-1; DNA: TGCGCCAGCAGCCAAGACAAATTCCGTGGACAGGAGTGGTGGCCCCAGCATTTT; CDR3: CASSQDKFRGQEWWPQHF
D: TRBD2; J: TRBJ2-5; size: -; V: TRBV30; DNA: TGTGCCTGGAGTGTATGGGGGGGAGGAGAGACCCAGTACTTC; CDR3: CAWSVWGGGETQYF
D: -; J: TRBJ2-7; size: -; V: TRBV6-5; DNA: TGTGCCAGCAGTTACTCGAGAGCCGGGGCCTACGAGCAGTACTTC; CDR3: CASSYSRAGAYEQYF
D: -; J: TRBJ1-5; size: few; V: TRBV27; DNA: TGTGCCAGCAGTTCCCCGGGACATCGATTTCGGAATCAGCCCCAGCATTTT; CDR3: CASSSPGHRFRNQPQHF
D: -; J: TRBJ2-7; size: -; V: TRBV7-9; DNA: TGTGCCAGCAGCTTAGACACTAGGGCCTACGAGCAGTACTTC; CDR3: CASSLDTRAYEQYF
D: -; J: TRBJ2-7; size: -; V: TRBV6-5; DNA: TGTGCCAGCAGAACCCTCAGGGGTGGAAACTACGAGCAGTACTTC; CDR3: CASRTLRGGNYEQYF
D: TRBD1; J: TRBJ2-7; size: -; V: TRBV18; DNA: TGTGCCAGCTCACCAACAGGGGGCTCCTACGAGCAGTACTTC; CDR3: CASSPTGGSYEQYF
D: -; J: TRBJ2-1; size: -; V: TRBV29-1; DNA: TGCAGCTCCGAGGACAGCTCCTACAATGAGCAGTTCTTC; CDR3: CSSEDSSYNEQFF
D: -; J: TRBJ1-6; size: -; V: TRBV5-4; DNA: TGTGCCAGCAGCTTGGACAGAGATAATTCACCCCTCCACTTT; CDR3: CASSLDRDNSPLHF
D: -; J: TRBJ1-4; size: -; V: TRBV5-1; DNA: TGCGCCAGCAGCCCAGGGTCCACGGCAACTAATGAAAAACTGTTTTTT; CDR3: CASSPGSTATNEKLFF
D: TRBD2; J: TRBJ2-2; size: -; V: TRBV6-5; DNA: TGTGCCAGCAAAACCCGGGGAGGGGACACCGGGGAGCTGTTTTTT; CDR3: CASKTRGGDTGELFF
D: TRBD1; J: TRBJ1-2; size: -; V: TRBV4-3; DNA: TGCGCCAGCAGCCAAGATAGACAGGGGTTCTATGGCTACACCTTC; CDR3: CASSQDRQGFYGYTF
D: TRBD1; J: TRBJ2-5; size: -; V: TRBV28; DNA: TGTGCCAGCGGCGGGACAGGGAAGAGAGAGACCCAGTACTTC; CDR3: CASGGTGKRETQYF
D: -; J: TRBJ2-2; size: -; V: TRBV5-1; DNA: TGCGCCAGCAGCCTCGACTCGAACACCGGGGAGCTGTTTTTT; CDR3: CASSLDSNTGELFF
D: -; J: TRBJ2-7; size: -; V: TRBV21-1; DNA: TGTGCCAGCAGCAAAGAGAACGGGATAGCCTACGAGCAGTACTTC; CDR3: CASSKENGIAYEQYF
D: -; J: TRBJ2-7; size: -; V: TRBV6-6; DNA: TGTGCCAGCGGACGGGACTCCACGGGGGAGCAGTACTTC; CDR3: CASGRDSTGEQYF
D: -; J: TRBJ2-6; size: -; V: TRBV19; DNA: TGTGCCAGTGGCCGGGGGGCGGGGGCGCGAGGGGCCAACGTCCTGACTTTC; CDR3: CASGRGAGARGANVLTF
D: -; J: TRBJ1-3; size: -; V: TRBV7-6; DNA: TGTGCCAGCAGCTTAGGGGGACACCGCTCTGGAAACACCATATATTTT; CDR3: CASSLGGHRSGNTIYF
D: TRBD2; J: TRBJ2-3; size: -; V: TRBV9; DNA: TGTGCCAGCAGCGTAGAACCCGGGACTAGCGGGATAGATACGCAGTATTTT; CDR3: CASSVEPGTSGIDTQYF
D: TRBD1; J: TRBJ1-2; size: -; V: TRBV6-4; DNA: TGTGCCAGCAGAGAGACAGGGGTGAATGGCTACACCTTC; CDR3: CASRETGVNGYTF
D: TRBD2; J: TRBJ2-7; size: -; V: TRBV5-1; DNA: TGCGCCAGCAGCCCGGGCGGGGGGCTAAGTGGGGAGCAGTACTTC; CDR3: CASSPGGGLSGEQYF
D: -; J: TRBJ2-7; size: -; V: TRBV10-3; DNA: TGTGCCATCAGTGGGGCATCCTCCTACGAGCAGTACTTC; CDR3: CAISGASSYEQYF
D: TRBD1; J: TRBJ2-7; size: -; V: TRBV5-1; DNA: TGCGCCAGCAGGGCGGACCCCGGGACAGGGGGATTAGAGCAGTACTTC; CDR3: CASRADPGTGGLEQYF
D: -; J: TRBJ2-1; size: -; V: TRBV19; DNA: TGTGCCAGTAGTTCCAGGATCAATGAGCAGTTCTTC; CDR3: CASSSRINEQFF
D: -; J: TRBJ2-7; size: few; V: TRBV28; DNA: TGTGCCAGCAGACCTTCAGGGTTTGAGCAGTACTTC; CDR3: CASRPSGFEQYF
D: -; J: TRBJ2-5; size: -; V: TRBV2; DNA: TGTGCCAGCAGTACAGATCGGGAGACCCAGTACTTC; CDR3: CASSTDRETQYF
D: TRBD2; J: TRBJ2-3; size: -; V: TRBV10-3; DNA: TGTGCCATCAGTGGGGGACTAGCGGTAGATACGCAGTATTTT; CDR3: CAISGGLAVDTQYF
D: -; J: TRBJ1-4; size: -; V: TRBV18; DNA: TGTGCCAGCTCAGCCCAAGCGAGACCGAACCCCAATGAAAAACTGTTTTTT; CDR3: CASSAQARPNPNEKLFF
D: -; J: TRBJ2-7; size: -; V: TRBV28; DNA: TGTGCCAGCAGTTTCCGGGTGGGTAATTCCTCCACCTACGAGCAGTACTTC; CDR3: CASSFRVGNSSTYEQYF
D: -; J: TRBJ2-1; size: few; V: TRBV4-1; DNA: TGCGCCAGCAGCCAAGATTATTGGGAGGCGTTTAGCAATGAGCAGTTCTTC; CDR3: CASSQDYWEAFSNEQFF
D: -; J: TRBJ2-1; size: -; V: TRBV7-9; DNA: TGTTCCAGCAGCTTATACGAAAGAAGAGGTGAGCAGTTCTTC; CDR3: CSSSLYERRGEQFF
D: TRBD2; J: TRBJ2-2; size: -; V: TRBV11-2; DNA: TGTGCCAGCAGCTTATCGTGGGAGGGTAGCACCGGGGAGCTGTTTTTT; CDR3: CASSLSWEGSTGELFF
D: -; J: TRBJ2-5; size: once; V: TRBV7-7; DNA: TGTGCTAGCAGCCCGTTGTCGACTCAAGAGACCCAGTACTTC; CDR3: CASSPLSTQETQYF
D: TRBD1; J: TRBJ2-1; size: -; V: TRBV11-3; DNA: TGTGCCAGCAGCGTCCGGGACAGCTACAATGAGCAGTTCTTC; CDR3: CASSVRDSYNEQFF
D: TRBD2; J: TRBJ2-1; size: -; V: TRBV19; DNA: TGTGCCAGTAGCAGGAATGGACTAGCGGGAGGAAGTGCCAACAATGAGCAGTTCTTC; CDR3: CASSRNGLAGGSANNEQFF
D: -; J: TRBJ2-7; size: -; V: TRBV7-9; DNA: TGTGCCAGCAGCTTAGCCCCGCGGGGCGAGCAGTACTTC; CDR3: CASSLAPRGEQYF
D: TRBD2; J: TRBJ2-1; size: -; V: TRBV5-1; DNA: TGCGCCAGCAGCAGAGGACCTAGCGGGAGGGGGGACAACAATGAGCAGTTCTTC; CDR3: CASSRGPSGRGDNNEQFF
D: -; J: TRBJ2-3; size: -; V: TRBV7-6; DNA: TGTGCCAGCAGCGGTATGGAGGCCACGCAGTATTTT; CDR3: CASSGMEATQYF
D: TRBD1; J: TRBJ2-1; size: -; V: TRBV2; DNA: TGTGCCAGCAGTTCGGACAGGGGCTCCTACAATGAGCAGTTCTTC; CDR3: CASSSDRGSYNEQFF
D: -; J: TRBJ2-3; size: -; V: TRBV7-6; DNA: TGTGCCAGCAGCATTACAGCAGCCCCAGATACGCAGTATTTT; CDR3: CASSITAAPDTQYF
D: -; J: TRBJ2-1; size: few; V: TRBV28; DNA: TGTGCCAGCAGCAGAAATGACTACAATGAGCAGTTCTTC; CDR3: CASSRNDYNEQFF
D: TRBD1; J: TRBJ2-6; size: -; V: TRBV29-1; DNA: TGCAGCGCAGGACAGGGGGCCGGGGCCAACGTCCTGACTTTC; CDR3: CSAGQGAGANVLTF
D: TRBD1; J: TRBJ2-7; size: -; V: TRBV7-9; DNA: TGTTCCAGCAGCTTGACAGGGGACGAGCAGTACTTC; CDR3: CSSSLTGDEQYF
D: -; J: TRBJ2-5; size: -; V: TRBV1; DNA: TGCACCAGCAGCCAAGGAGCTCGGTGGGAGACCCAGTACTTC; CDR3: CTSSQGARWETQYF